This T cell receptor (beta chain) derives from a study of human T cells and chemical hapten exposure. Unique molecular identifiers were attached to individual cDNA molecules during library preparation. TCRdb called the RACE reads again in MiXCR, with one record for every CDR3 protein. The sample includes 300,000 to 350,000 distinct CDR3 sequences, approximately 6.9% of them seen just once. The CDR3 totals 13 residues. Trimming pared 2 bases from V and 4 bases from J, leaving 6 bases between. General study results and limits: Correlating positively with patch test score were the PT1 expanded TCR counts. Significantly more large CDR3 similarity clusters were formed by expanded TCRs than by controls.

With respect to this clonotype: What it binds is not known.

Time point specified: patch test 1, 2 weeks after DPC sensitization. Treatment defined: therapeutic diphenylcyclopropenone sensitization with weekly scalp DPC. Those who donated were patients with alopecia, 18 to 70 years of age, and suitable for DPC. Sequences were derived from whole blood, sampled in connection with sensitization to the hapten diphenylcyclopropenone (DPC). The chain links TRBV12-3 or TRBV12-4 to TRBJ1-5; D is undetermined. The clonotype was recovered from a woman aged 18-29 years with alopecia areata. Some clones in this sample may be carry-over from other donors' samples. CDR3 DNA: TGTGCCAGCAGTTTATCGAAGAATCAGCCCCAGCATTTT. Its protein product is CASSLSKNQPQHF.